The 26 T cell receptor beta chains reported below all come from one sample, sequenced in a study of shared clonotypes between healthy human individuals. Some clones are missing from TCRdb's copy, which holds only in-frame ones; the method was immunoSEQ multiplex PCR. The table shows millions of clones, with about 92% occurring only once. Sequenced: naive CD4+ T cells sorted from blood. Subset reported: CD45RA+ positively selected. The receptors stem from a man aged 18 to 30 in good health.

This chain uses TRBV7-6 with TRBJ1-2; D ambiguous. The V gene's germline CDR1 is SGHVS and CDR2 FNYEAQ. The CDR3 is 18 amino acids. Trimming took 2 bases from V and 6 from J, leaving 25 bases between them. CDR3 residues: CASSLTAAADPELHGYTF. In DNA, the CDR3 is TGTGCCAGCAGCTTAACGGCTGCGGCAGATCCTGAACTCCATGGCTACACCTTC.

The chain joins TRBV5-5 to TRBJ1-6; a possible D gene is TRBD1 (5 bases). Germline values: CDR1 SGHKS, CDR2 YYEKEE (reference sequence). With 4 bases removed from V and 10 bases from J, the gap between germline ends came to 15 bases. The CDR3 has 14 residues. CDR3 bases: TGTGCCAGCAGCCCTAGGCCAGGGCTATCACCCCTCCACTTT. Its protein is CASSPRPGLSPLHF.

V and J are TRBV14 and TRBJ2-5; D uncertain. Deletions cut 0 bases from V and 1 base from J, with 12 bases between. Germline CDR1 reads SGHDN; CDR2 reads FVKESK. The CDR3 is made up of 16 amino acids. This chain's CDR3 is CASSQDRSSFQETQYF. Here the CDR3 DNA reads TGTGCCAGCAGCCAAGATCGATCATCTTTCCAAGAGACCCAGTACTTC.

The chain is built from TRBV19 and TRBJ1-6; D unresolved. Germline CDR1 reads LNHDA; CDR2 reads SQIVND (reference sequence). Between the trimmed V and J ends, which lost 7 bases and 7 bases, there was a span of 11 bases. This CDR3 has 13 amino acids. CDR3 amino acids: CASTENGNSPLHF. CDR3 DNA sequence: TGTGCCAGTACAGAAAACGGGAATTCACCCCTCCACTTT.

The rearrangement uses TRBV5-6 and TRBJ2-7; TRBD1 agrees at 12 bases. Germline CDR1 SGHDT, CDR2 YYEEEE. The CDR3 has 17 amino acids. V dropped 4 bases and J dropped 3; count of bases not matched to a gene: 11. CDR3 protein: CASSRRDRGRGRYEQYF. The CDR3 nucleotides read TGTGCCAGCAGCCGCCGGGACAGGGGGCGCGGACGCTACGAGCAGTACTTC.

The rearrangement joins TRBV28 to TRBJ2-2; TRBD1 matches 10 bases. The V gene end was trimmed by 2 bases and the J gene end by 7 bases; junction bases not matched to a gene: 4. The CDR3 extends over 15 amino acids. Germline loops: CDR1 MDHEN, CDR2 SYDVKM. DNA for the CDR3: TGTGCCAGCAGTTTAGACAGGGGGCTTGTCGGGGAGCTGTTTTTT. Translated, it gives CASSLDRGLVGELFF.

The rearrangement joins TRBV10-2 to TRBJ2-3; 10 bases line up with TRBD2. The germline gives CDR1 WSHSY, CDR2 SAAADI. With 6 bases clipped from V and 10 bases from J, the junction kept 13 bases outside the gene matches. This CDR3 contains 15 residues. CDR3 amino acids: CASSAGLAARDPQYF. Here the CDR3 DNA reads TGCGCCAGCAGCGCCGGACTAGCGGCCCGAGACCCGCAGTATTTT.

As for this clone: Other DNA sequences from this sample encode an identical CDR3 as well. The chain uses TRBV6-5 and TRBJ2-3; 7 bases agree with TRBD2. CDR1 is MNHEY and CDR2 is SVGAGI in the germline V gene. The ends lost 6 bases at V and 3 bases at J; junction bases unmatched: 6. This CDR3 is built from 14 residues. The CDR3 DNA sequence: TGTGCCAGCAGCCCCGGCGGGGGAACAGATACGCAGTATTTT. Protein: CASSPGGGTDTQYF.

This clone appeared once. V and J are TRBV29-1 and TRBJ2-3; possible D gene TRBD2, 5 bases. This CDR3 has 13 residues. CDR1 SQVTM and CDR2 ANQGSEA come from the germline V gene. V was trimmed by 4 bases and J by 0 bases, leaving 8 bases between them. This chain's CDR3 is CSVAGGSTDTQYF. CDR3 nucleotide sequence: TGCAGCGTTGCTGGCGGGAGCACAGATACGCAGTATTTT.

The chain employs TRBV28 and TRBJ1-2, with 9 bases fitting TRBD1. The CDR3 is 15 amino acids. Per germline, CDR1 MDHEN and CDR2 SYDVKM. Germline trimming cut 5 bases from V and 4 bases from J; bases unmatched to any gene: 8. CDR3 in DNA: TGTGCCAGCAGTCCCTATCCGGGACAGGGCTATGGCTACACCTTC. This sequence encodes CASSPYPGQGYGYTF.

The V and J genes are TRBV6-5 and TRBJ1-2; D gene uncertain. This CDR3 spans 14 amino acids. V was pared by 8 bases and J by 0 bases, with 13 bases between. Germline-derived CDR1 and CDR2 are MNHEY and SVGAGI. DNA of the CDR3: TGTGCCAGCGCCGTCAGCCCGACTAACTATGGCTACACCTTC. Its translation: CASAVSPTNYGYTF.

The J gene is TRBJ2-7, the V gene TRBV11-3; D is unresolved. Germline assignment: CDR1 SGHNT and CDR2 YENEEA. Trimming cost V 4 bases and J 2 bases, with 15 bases left between them. The length of the CDR3 is 15 residues. The CDR3 here is CASSSSLQSPYEQYF. DNA for the CDR3: TGTGCCAGCAGCTCTTCCCTACAGAGTCCCTACGAGCAGTACTTC.

The V gene is TRBV4-1, the J gene TRBJ2-5, with D unclear. V was cut by 4 bases and J by 5 bases, with 11 bases left in between. This CDR3 contains 13 residues. The germline V gene encodes CDR1 MGHRA and CDR2 YSYEKL. CDR3 amino acids: CASSLLALETQYF. CDR3 coding DNA: TGCGCCAGCAGCCTCCTGGCTCTGGAGACCCAGTACTTC.

This clone was seen just once. CDR3 region: CASSTSALVGYTF. CDR3 nucleotides: TGTGCCAGTAGTACCTCGGCCTTAGTAGGCTACACCTTC. This chain connects TRBV19 to TRBJ1-2; no clear D gene. V shed 4 bases and J shed 8 bases, with 14 bases lying between them. CDR1 is LNHDA, CDR2 SQIVND, per germline (reference sequence). This CDR3 region has 13 residues.

On this clone itself: Additional DNA sequences in this sample encode the identical CDR3. The rearrangement joins TRBV10-3 to TRBJ2-1, with 11 nucleotides matching TRBD2. V shed 6 bases, J shed 5 bases, and the junction held 3 bases outside the gene matches. The CDR3 extends over 14 amino acids. Germline V gene sequence: CDR1 ENHRY, CDR2 SYGVKD. The CDR3 DNA follows: TGTGCCATCAGCGGACTAGCGGGTAACAATGAGCAGTTCTTC. It translates to CAISGLAGNNEQFF.

Details on this clone: This same CDR3 is encoded by further DNA sequences in the sample. V is TRBV7-8 and J is TRBJ2-3, with D possibly called TRBD1 or TRBD2 (5 bases each). V was shortened by 0 bases and J by 1 base, with 5 bases between the two germline ends. The germline gives CDR1 SGHVS, CDR2 FQNEAQ. There are 14 residues in the CDR3. The CDR3 DNA is TGTGCCAGCAGCTTAGCGGGGGGCACAGATACGCAGTATTTT. Protein product: CASSLAGGTDTQYF.

This clone was detected only a few times. The sample holds other DNA sequences that translate to the same CDR3. The V call is TRBV18, the J call TRBJ1-1, with D unresolved. The V gene's germline CDR1 is KGHSH and CDR2 LQKENI. Trimming cost V 1 base and J 1 base, with 7 bases left between them. CDR3 length: 14 residues. The CDR3 is CASSPLPGNTEAFF. CDR3 nucleotide sequence: TGTGCCAGCTCACCACTTCCAGGGAACACTGAAGCTTTCTTT.

This clone has more than one count but fewer than ten. The V call is TRBV19, the J call TRBJ1-4; 9 bases match TRBD1. The CDR3 runs to 14 residues. Per germline, CDR1 LNHDA and CDR2 SQIVND (reference sequence). V lost 5 bases, J lost 8 bases, and 6 bases stayed unmatched. The CDR3 spells CASSPDRGREKLFF. The CDR3 coding sequence is TGTGCCAGTAGTCCAGACAGGGGGAGGGAAAAACTGTTTTTT. The full variable domain, in which reference TRBV19 and TRBJ1-4 provide the parts outside the CDR3, is DGGITQSPKYLFRKEGQNVTLSCEQNLNHDAMYWYRQDPGQGLRLIYYSQIVNDFQKGDIAEGYSVSREKKESFPLTVTSAQKNPTAFYLCASSPDRGREKLFFGSGTQLSVL.

To note about this clone: The same CDR3 is also encoded by other DNA sequences in this sample. The chain employs TRBV15 and TRBJ2-7; possibly TRBD1 or TRBD2 for D (5 bases each). Trimming cost V 0 bases and J 2 bases, with 8 bases left between them. Per germline, CDR1 LNHNV and CDR2 YYDKDF (reference sequence). CDR3 length: 14 amino acids. The CDR3 protein is CATSRDPGPYEQYF. Written as DNA, the CDR3 is TGTGCCACCAGCAGAGATCCGGGACCCTACGAGCAGTACTTC.

The chain couples TRBV28 to TRBJ1-2; a possible D gene is TRBD1 (6 bases). Germline CDR1 reads MDHEN; CDR2 reads SYDVKM. The V end lost 2 bases, the J end lost 1 base, and 8 bases lay between the germline ends. The CDR3 covers 14 residues. The CDR3 sequence is CASSLPQGNYGYTF. DNA for the CDR3: TGTGCCAGCAGTTTACCACAGGGTAACTATGGCTACACCTTC.

The rearrangement uses TRBV6-5 and TRBJ1-2; D is undetermined. There are 15 residues in the CDR3. Trimming cost V 0 bases and J 8 bases, with 16 bases left between them. Per germline, CDR1 MNHEY and CDR2 SVGAGI. The CDR3 region is CASSYSLTPKSGYTF. Here the CDR3 DNA reads TGTGCCAGCAGTTACTCGTTGACTCCTAAGAGCGGCTACACCTTC.

The chain couples TRBV7-2 to TRBJ1-2, with a possible D match to TRBD1 (5 bases). V lost 0 bases and J lost 0, with 14 bases in between. The germline V gene has CDR1 SGHTA and CDR2 FQGNSA. CDR3 length: 17 amino acids. The CDR3 bases are TGTGCCAGCAGCTTAGCGGGGGGGGTAGACTCTAACTATGGCTACACCTTC. This gives the protein CASSLAGGVDSNYGYTF.

This chain links TRBV28 with TRBJ1-2, with TRBD1 matching 12 bases. With V trimmed by 6 bases and J by 4 bases, 9 bases remained unmatched. Germline CDR1 MDHEN, CDR2 SYDVKM. The CDR3 has 16 residues. This CDR3 is CASRWGTGGGGYGYTF. The CDR3 DNA reads TGTGCCAGCAGGTGGGGGACAGGGGGCGGAGGCTATGGCTACACCTTC.

Of note for this clone: This CDR3 is also generated by other DNA sequences in the sample. The V and J genes are TRBV10-3 and TRBJ2-4, with 10 bases that match TRBD1. CDR1 ENHRY and CDR2 SYGVKD come from the germline V gene. With V trimmed by 10 bases and J by 7 bases, 4 bases remained unmatched. The CDR3 is made up of 12 amino acids. CDR3 DNA sequence: TGTGCCACGGGGACAGGGGAGAACATTCAGTACTTC. Translation gives CATGTGENIQYF.

V is TRBV13 and J is TRBJ2-3; tentatively, D is TRBD2 (5 bases). This CDR3 is 16 amino acids long. Trimming left V 5 bases short and J 3 bases short, with 18 bases between. Germline CDR1 PRHDT, CDR2 FYEKMQ (reference sequence). Here the CDR3 reads CASSGRMGGPTDTQYF. CDR3 DNA: TGTGCCAGCAGCGGTCGAATGGGCGGGCCGACAGATACGCAGTATTTT.

V usage is TRBV9 and J usage is TRBJ1-2; 10 bases agree with TRBD1. After removal of 0 bases from V and 5 bases from J, the junction contained 4 bases not matched to a gene. From germline, CDR1 is SGDLS and CDR2 YYNGEE. This CDR3 comprises 15 residues. CDR3: CASSVALGQGYGYTF. The CDR3 DNA reads TGTGCCAGCAGCGTAGCCCTGGGACAGGGGTATGGCTACACCTTC.